The 2 T cell receptor beta chains listed next were all sequenced from one sample in a study of T cell responses to AZD1222 COVID-19 vaccine. TCRdb's copy holds only in-frame clones and misses some; the assay was immunoSEQ multiplex PCR. Of 140,000 to 150,000 clones in the sample, roughly nine tenths were seen once. Sample: peripheral blood, taken on day 0 of AZD1222 vaccination. The receptor set was obtained from an adult in good health.

V is TRBV19 and J is TRBJ2-1, with 9 bases fitting TRBD2. This CDR3 has 12 amino acids. Unmatched junction bases numbered 2, after V lost 5 bases and J lost 9 bases. Looked up from germline, CDR1 is LNHDA and CDR2 is SQIVND (reference sequence). CDR3 amino acids: CASSSSGIEQFF. The CDR3 region has the DNA TGTGCCAGTAGTTCTAGCGGGATTGAGCAGTTCTTC.

V usage is TRBV28 and J usage is TRBJ1-1; D ambiguous. Trimming took off 4 bases at V and 3 bases at J, with 15 bases between the two ends. This CDR3 has 15 amino acids. The V gene's germline CDR1 is MDHEN and CDR2 SYDVKM. The CDR3 nucleotides read TGTGCCAGCAGTTATCAAAGGGTCCGCGACACTGAAGCTTTCTTT. This sequence encodes CASSYQRVRDTEAFF.